The clone carrying this T cell receptor (beta chain) was detected a few times. A single base separates this from a much larger clone, so it may be a read error. This sample is drawn from a study of T cells in Graves' hyperthyroidism and ophthalmopathy. TCR beta CDR3 region amplification was performed from RNA transcripts. An initial round of RT-PCR targeting the TCR CDR3 relied on the HTBI primer set. TCRdb processed the multiplex PCR reads anew with MiXCR; each CDR3 protein has one entry. The table lists hundreds of thousands of distinct CDR3 sequences, around 15% of them singletons. This CDR3 has 15 amino acids. CDR1 is SGHVS and CDR2 is FQNEAQ in the germline V gene. The V end lost 2 bases, the J end lost 2 bases, and 13 bases lay between the germline ends.

The rearrangement uses TRBV7-8 and TRBJ2-7; D is uncertain. Sequences were obtained from blood. The receptor was isolated from a woman under 30 with Graves' hyperthyroidism. CDR3 amino acids: CASSLTRSQPYEQYF. The CDR3, as DNA: TGTGCCAGCAGCTTAACTCGGTCCCAGCCCTACGAGCAGTACTTC.